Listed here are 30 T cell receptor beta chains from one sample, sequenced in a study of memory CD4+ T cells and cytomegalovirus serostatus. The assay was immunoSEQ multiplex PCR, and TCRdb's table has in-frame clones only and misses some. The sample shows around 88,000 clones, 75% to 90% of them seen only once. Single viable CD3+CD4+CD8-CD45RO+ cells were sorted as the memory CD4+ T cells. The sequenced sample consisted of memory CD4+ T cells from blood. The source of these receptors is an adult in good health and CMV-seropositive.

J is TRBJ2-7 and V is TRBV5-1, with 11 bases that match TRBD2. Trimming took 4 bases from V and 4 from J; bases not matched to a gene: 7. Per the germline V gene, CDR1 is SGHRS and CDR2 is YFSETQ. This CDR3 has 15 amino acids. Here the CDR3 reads CASSLGTSGLYEQYF. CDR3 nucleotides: TGCGCCAGCAGCCTTGGGACTAGCGGACTATACGAGCAGTACTTC.

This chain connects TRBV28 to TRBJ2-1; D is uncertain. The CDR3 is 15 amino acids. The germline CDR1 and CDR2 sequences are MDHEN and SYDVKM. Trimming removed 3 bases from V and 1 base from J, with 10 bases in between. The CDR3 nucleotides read TGTGCCAGCAGTTTTGCAGCTAATTCCTACAATGAGCAGTTCTTC. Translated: CASSFAANSYNEQFF.

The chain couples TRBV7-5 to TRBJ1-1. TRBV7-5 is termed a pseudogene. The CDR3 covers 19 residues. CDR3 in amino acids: CVRSLDRGRDQGPNTEAFF. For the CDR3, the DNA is TGTGTCAGAAGCTTAGATAGGGGTAGGGACCAAGGTCCGAACACTGAAGCTTTCTTT.

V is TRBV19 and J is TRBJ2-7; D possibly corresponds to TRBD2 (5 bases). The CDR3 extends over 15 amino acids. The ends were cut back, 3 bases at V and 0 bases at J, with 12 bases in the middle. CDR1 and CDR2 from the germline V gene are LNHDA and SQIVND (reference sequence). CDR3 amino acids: CASSIAAGSSYEQYF. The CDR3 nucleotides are TGTGCCAGTAGTATCGCGGCTGGGAGCTCCTACGAGCAGTACTTC.

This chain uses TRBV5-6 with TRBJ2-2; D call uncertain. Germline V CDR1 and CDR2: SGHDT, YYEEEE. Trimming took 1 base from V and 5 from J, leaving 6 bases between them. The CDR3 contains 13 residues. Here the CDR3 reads CASSLSMTGELFF. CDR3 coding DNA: TGTGCCAGCAGCTTGAGTATGACCGGGGAGCTGTTTTTT.

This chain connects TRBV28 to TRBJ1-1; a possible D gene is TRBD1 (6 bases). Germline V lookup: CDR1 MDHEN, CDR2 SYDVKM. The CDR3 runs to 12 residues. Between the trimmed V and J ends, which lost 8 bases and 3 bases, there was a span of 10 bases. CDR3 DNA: TGTGCCAGCGGCAGGGGACACACTGAAGCTTTCTTT. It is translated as CASGRGHTEAFF.

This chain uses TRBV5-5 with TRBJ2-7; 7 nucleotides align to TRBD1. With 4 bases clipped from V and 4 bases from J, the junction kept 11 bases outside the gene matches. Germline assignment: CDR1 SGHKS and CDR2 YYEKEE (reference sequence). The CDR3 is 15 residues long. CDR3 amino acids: CASSRQGGTIYEQYF. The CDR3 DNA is TGTGCCAGCAGCCGTCAAGGGGGCACAATTTACGAGCAGTACTTC.

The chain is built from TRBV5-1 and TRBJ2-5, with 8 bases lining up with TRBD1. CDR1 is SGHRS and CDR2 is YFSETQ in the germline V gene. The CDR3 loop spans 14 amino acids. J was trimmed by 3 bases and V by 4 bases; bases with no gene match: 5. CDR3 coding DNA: TGCGCCAGCAGCACGGGACAGGAAAAAGAGACCCAGTACTTC. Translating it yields CASSTGQEKETQYF.

The CDR3 sequence is CASSAGTGRYEQYF. In DNA, the CDR3 is TGTGCCAGCTCAGCCGGGACAGGGCGATACGAGCAGTACTTC. V usage is TRBV18 and J usage is TRBJ2-7; 9 nucleotides line up with TRBD1. Germline CDR1 is KGHSH and CDR2 is LQKENI. V shed 5 bases, J shed 4 bases, and the junction held 6 bases outside the gene matches. The CDR3 runs 14 residues. Full variable domain (remainder filled in from reference TRBV18 and TRBJ2-7): NAGVMQNPRHLVRRRGQEARLRCSPMKGHSHVYWYRQLPEEGLKFMVYLQKENIIDESGMPKERFSAEFPKEGPSILRIQQVVRGDSAAYFCASSAGTGRYEQYFGPGTRLTVT.

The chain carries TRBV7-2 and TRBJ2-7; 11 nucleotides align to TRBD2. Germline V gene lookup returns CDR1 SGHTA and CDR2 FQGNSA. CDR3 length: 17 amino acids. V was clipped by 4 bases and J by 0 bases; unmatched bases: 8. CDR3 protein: CASSSSTSGRTSYEQYF. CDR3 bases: TGTGCCAGCAGCTCCTCTACTAGCGGGAGAACCTCCTACGAGCAGTACTTC.

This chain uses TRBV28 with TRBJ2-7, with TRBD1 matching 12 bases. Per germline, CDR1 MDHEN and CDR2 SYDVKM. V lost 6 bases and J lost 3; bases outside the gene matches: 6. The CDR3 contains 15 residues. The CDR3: CASRSGTGGYYEQYF. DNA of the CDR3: TGTGCCAGCAGATCTGGGACAGGGGGCTACTACGAGCAGTACTTC.

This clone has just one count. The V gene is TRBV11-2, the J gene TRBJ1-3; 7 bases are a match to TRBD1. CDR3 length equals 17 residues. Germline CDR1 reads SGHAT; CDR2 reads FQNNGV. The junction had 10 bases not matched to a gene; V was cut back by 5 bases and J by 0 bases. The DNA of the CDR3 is TGTGCCAGCAGCGCTCGACAGGGAGGTTCCTCTGGAAACACCATATATTTT. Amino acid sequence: CASSARQGGSSGNTIYF.

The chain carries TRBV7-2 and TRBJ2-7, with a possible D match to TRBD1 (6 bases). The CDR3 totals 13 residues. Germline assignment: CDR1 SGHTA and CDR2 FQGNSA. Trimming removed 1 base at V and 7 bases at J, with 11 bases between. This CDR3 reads CASSLGTDREQYF. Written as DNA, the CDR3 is TGTGCCAGCAGCTTAGGGACAGATCGTGAGCAGTACTTC.

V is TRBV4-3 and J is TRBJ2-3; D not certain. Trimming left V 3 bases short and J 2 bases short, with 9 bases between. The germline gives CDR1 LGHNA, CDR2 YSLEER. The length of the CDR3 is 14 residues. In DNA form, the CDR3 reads TGCGCCAGCAGCCAGGAACTTTACACAGATACGCAGTATTTT. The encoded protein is CASSQELYTDTQYF.

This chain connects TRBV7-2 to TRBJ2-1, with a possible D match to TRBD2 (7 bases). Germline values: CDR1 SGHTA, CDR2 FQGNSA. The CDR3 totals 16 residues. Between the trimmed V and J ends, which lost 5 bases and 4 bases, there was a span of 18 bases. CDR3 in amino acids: CASSPMPGRGYNEQFF. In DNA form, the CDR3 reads TGTGCCAGCAGCCCAATGCCAGGGAGGGGGTACAATGAGCAGTTCTTC.

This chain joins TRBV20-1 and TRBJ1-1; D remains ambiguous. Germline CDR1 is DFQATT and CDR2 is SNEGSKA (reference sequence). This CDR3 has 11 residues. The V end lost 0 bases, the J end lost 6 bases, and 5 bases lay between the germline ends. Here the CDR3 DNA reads TGCAGTGCTAGAGATCGAGCTGAAGCTTTCTTT. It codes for CSARDRAEAFF.

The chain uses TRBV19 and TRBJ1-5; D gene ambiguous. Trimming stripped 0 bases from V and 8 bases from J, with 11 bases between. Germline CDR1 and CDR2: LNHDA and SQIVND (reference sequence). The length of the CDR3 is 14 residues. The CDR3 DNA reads TGTGCCAGTAGTATAGACGGGGATTTTGAGCCCCAGCATTTT. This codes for CASSIDGDFEPQHF.

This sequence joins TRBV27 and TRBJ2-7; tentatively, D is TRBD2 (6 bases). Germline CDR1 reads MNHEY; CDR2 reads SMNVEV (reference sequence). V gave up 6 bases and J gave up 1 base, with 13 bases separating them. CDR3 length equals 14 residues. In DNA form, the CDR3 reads TGTGCCAGCAGGGGAGGACACGGATCCTACGAGCAGTACTTC. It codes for CASRGGHGSYEQYF.

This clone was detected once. CDR3 region: CASSESLMVTQYF. DNA of the CDR3: TGTGCCAGCAGTGAAAGTTTGATGGTTACGCAGTATTTT. The rearrangement joins TRBV6-1 to TRBJ2-3; D ambiguous. Germline loops: CDR1 MNHNS, CDR2 SASEGT. V gave up 2 bases and J gave up 8 bases, with 11 bases separating them. This CDR3 has 13 residues.

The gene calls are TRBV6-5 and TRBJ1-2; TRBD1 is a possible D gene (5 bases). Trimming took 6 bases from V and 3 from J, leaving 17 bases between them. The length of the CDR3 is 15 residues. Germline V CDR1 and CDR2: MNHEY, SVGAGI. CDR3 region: CASSPGGSPDYGYTF. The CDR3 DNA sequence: TGTGCCAGCAGCCCCGGGGGGAGCCCTGACTATGGCTACACCTTC.

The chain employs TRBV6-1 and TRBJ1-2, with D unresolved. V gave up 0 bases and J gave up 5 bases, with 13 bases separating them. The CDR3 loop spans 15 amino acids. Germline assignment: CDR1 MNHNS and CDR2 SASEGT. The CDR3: CASSEAHGLGYGYTF. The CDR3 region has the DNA TGTGCCAGCAGTGAAGCGCACGGGCTCGGGTATGGCTACACCTTC.

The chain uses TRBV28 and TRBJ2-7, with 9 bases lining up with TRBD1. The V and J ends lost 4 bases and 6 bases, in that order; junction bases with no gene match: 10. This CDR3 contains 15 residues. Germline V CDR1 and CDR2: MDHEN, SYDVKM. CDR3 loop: CASSSPGTGTSEQYF. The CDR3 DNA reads TGTGCCAGCAGTTCCCCCGGGACAGGGACCTCCGAGCAGTACTTC.

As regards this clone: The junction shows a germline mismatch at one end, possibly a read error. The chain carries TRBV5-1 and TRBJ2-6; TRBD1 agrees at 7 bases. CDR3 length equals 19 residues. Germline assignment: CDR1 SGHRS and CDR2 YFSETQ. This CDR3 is CANSFSPGTDQSRANVLTF. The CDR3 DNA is TGCGCCAACAGCTTTTCCCCCGGGACAGACCAATCGAGGGCCAACGTCCTGACTTTC.

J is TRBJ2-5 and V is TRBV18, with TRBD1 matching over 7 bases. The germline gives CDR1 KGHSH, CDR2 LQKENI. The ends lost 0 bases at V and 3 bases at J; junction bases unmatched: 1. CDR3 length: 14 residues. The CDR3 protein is CASSPPGTEETQYF. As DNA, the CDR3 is TGTGCCAGCTCACCACCCGGGACAGAAGAGACCCAGTACTTC.

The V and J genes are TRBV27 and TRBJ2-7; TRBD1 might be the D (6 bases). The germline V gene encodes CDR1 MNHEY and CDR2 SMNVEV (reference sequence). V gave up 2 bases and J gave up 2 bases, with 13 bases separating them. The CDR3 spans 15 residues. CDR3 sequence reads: CASSLKPGQTYEQYF. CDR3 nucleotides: TGTGCCAGCAGTTTAAAACCCGGACAGACCTACGAGCAGTACTTC.

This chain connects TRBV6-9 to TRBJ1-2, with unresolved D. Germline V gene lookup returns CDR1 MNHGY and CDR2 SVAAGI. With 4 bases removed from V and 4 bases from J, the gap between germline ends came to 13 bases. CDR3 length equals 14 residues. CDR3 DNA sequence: TGTGCCAGCAGTTCCCCGTTGAGCTCCTATGGCTACACCTTC. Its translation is CASSSPLSSYGYTF.

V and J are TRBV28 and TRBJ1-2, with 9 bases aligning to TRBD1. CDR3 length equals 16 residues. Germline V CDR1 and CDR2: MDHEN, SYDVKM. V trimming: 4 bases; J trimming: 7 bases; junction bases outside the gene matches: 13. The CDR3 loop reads CASSSSGTGSAAGYTF. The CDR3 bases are TGTGCCAGCAGTTCCTCCGGGACAGGGTCTGCGGCTGGCTACACCTTC.

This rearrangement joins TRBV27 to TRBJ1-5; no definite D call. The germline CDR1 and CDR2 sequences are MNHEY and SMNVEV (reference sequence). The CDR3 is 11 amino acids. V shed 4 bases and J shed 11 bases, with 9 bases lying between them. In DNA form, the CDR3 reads TGTGCCAGCAGTTCCCAAGGAGCCCAGCATTTT. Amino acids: CASSSQGAQHF.

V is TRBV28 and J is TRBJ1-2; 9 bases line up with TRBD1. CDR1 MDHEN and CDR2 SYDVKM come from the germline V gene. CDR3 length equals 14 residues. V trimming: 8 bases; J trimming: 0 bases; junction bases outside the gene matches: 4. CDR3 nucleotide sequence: TGTGCCAGCGCACAGGGGGCCACTAACTATGGCTACACCTTC. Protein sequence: CASAQGATNYGYTF.

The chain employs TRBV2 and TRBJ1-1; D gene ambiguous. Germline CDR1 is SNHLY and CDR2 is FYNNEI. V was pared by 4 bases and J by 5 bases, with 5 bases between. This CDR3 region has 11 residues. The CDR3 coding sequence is TGTGCCAGCAGTGGGGAAACTGAAGCTTTCTTT. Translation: CASSGETEAFF.